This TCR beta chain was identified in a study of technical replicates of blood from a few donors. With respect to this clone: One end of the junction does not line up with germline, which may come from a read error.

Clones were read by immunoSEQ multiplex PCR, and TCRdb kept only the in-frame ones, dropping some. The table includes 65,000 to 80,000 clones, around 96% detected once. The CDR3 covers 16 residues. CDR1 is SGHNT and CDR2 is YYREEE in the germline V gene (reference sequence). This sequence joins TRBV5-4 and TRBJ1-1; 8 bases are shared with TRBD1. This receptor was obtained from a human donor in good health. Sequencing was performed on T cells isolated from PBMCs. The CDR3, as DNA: TGTGCCAGCAGCCCCGGGACAGGCAACGGGTCTCCTGAGGCTTTCTTT. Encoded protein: CASSPGTGNGSPEAFF. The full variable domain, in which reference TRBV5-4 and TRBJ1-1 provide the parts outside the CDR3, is ETGVTQSPTHLIKTRGQQVTLRCSSQSGHNTVSWYQQALGQGPQFIFQYYREEENGRGNFPPRFSGLQFPNYSSELNVNALELDDSALYLCASSPGTGNGSPEAFFGQGTRLTVV.